One and the same sample provided the 21 T cell receptor beta chains below, sequenced in a study of cytomegalovirus exposure and HLA in healthy donors. Assay used: immunoSEQ multiplex PCR; TCRdb lists only in-frame clones, some missing. The table includes roughly 82,000 clones, more than 85% detected once. The specimen sequenced was PBMCs. These receptors all stem from a man between 18 and 35 years old in good health and CMV-seronegative.

The V and J genes are TRBV6-5 and TRBJ2-2; D is unresolved. V was shortened by 2 bases and J by 3 bases, with 7 bases between the two germline ends. The germline V gene encodes CDR1 MNHEY and CDR2 SVGAGI. This CDR3 has 14 residues. CDR3 residues: CASSYGTDTGELFF. The CDR3 region has the DNA TGTGCCAGCAGTTACGGAACAGACACCGGGGAGCTGTTTTTT.

CDR3 in amino acids: CASSYRDRAGELFF. The CDR3 DNA reads as TGCGCCAGCAGCTACCGGGACAGAGCCGGGGAGCTGTTTTTT. This rearrangement joins TRBV5-1 to TRBJ2-2; TRBD1 agrees at 7 bases. This CDR3 region has 14 residues. The junction had 5 bases not matched to a gene; V was cut back by 3 bases and J by 6 bases. The germline CDR1 and CDR2 sequences are SGHRS and YFSETQ.

This chain links TRBV6-1 with TRBJ1-1, with D unclear. Germline lookup yields CDR1 MNHNS and CDR2 SASEGT. Trimming cost V 0 bases and J 4 bases, with 6 bases left between them. This CDR3 spans 13 amino acids. CDR3 sequence: CASSEAPGTEAFF. The DNA of the CDR3 is TGTGCCAGCAGTGAAGCTCCCGGCACTGAAGCTTTCTTT.

The V call is TRBV5-1, the J call TRBJ2-2; maybe TRBD2 (5 bases). The V gene lost 2 bases and the J gene lost 7 bases, with 9 bases spanning the gap. The CDR3 is 13 amino acids. Germline assignment: CDR1 SGHRS and CDR2 YFSETQ. The CDR3 nucleotides read TGCGCCAGCAGCTTAGGTCGGGGCGGGGAGCTGTTTTTT. Translation gives CASSLGRGGELFF.

The chain uses TRBV27 and TRBJ2-7; 7 bases agree with TRBD2. V gave up 5 bases and J gave up 0 bases; unmatched junction bases: 4. The CDR3 extends over 14 amino acids. CDR1 is MNHEY and CDR2 is SMNVEV in the germline V gene (reference sequence). Here the CDR3 reads CASSLAASSYEQYF. In DNA, the CDR3 is TGTGCCAGCAGTCTAGCGGCTAGCTCCTACGAGCAGTACTTC.

The chain links TRBV19 to TRBJ1-2; D is uncertain. V lost 5 bases, J lost 4 bases, and 8 bases lay in between. The CDR3 covers 12 residues. Germline V gene sequence: CDR1 LNHDA, CDR2 SQIVND (reference sequence). The CDR3 DNA reads as TGTGCCAGTAGTGGAACAGCCTATGGCTACACCTTC. It codes for CASSGTAYGYTF.

The rearrangement links TRBV5-1 to TRBJ2-1, with 15 bases matching TRBD2. CDR1 SGHRS and CDR2 YFSETQ come from the germline V gene. With V trimmed by 4 bases and J by 12 bases, 11 bases remained unmatched. The CDR3 spans 16 residues. The CDR3: CASSPGTSGGLRGQFF. The CDR3 region has the DNA TGCGCCAGCAGCCCAGGGACTAGCGGGGGGTTGCGGGGGCAGTTCTTC.

This chain links TRBV29-1 with TRBJ2-7; tentative D call: TRBD1 (6 bases). Germline V gene lookup returns CDR1 SQVTM and CDR2 ANQGSEA. V lost 5 bases, J lost 6 bases, and 17 bases lay in between. CDR3 size: 13 residues. CDR3 sequence (DNA): TGCAGCGTTTCTCAGGGGCTCCGGCGCGAGCAGTACTTC. It translates to CSVSQGLRREQYF.

The chain links TRBV7-2 to TRBJ2-1, with no clear D. Germline CDR1 and CDR2: SGHTA and FQGNSA. Trimming stripped 4 bases from V and 6 bases from J, with 7 bases between. The CDR3 loop spans 12 amino acids. CDR3 residues: CASSSTFNEQFF. For the CDR3, the DNA is TGTGCCAGCAGCTCAACTTTCAATGAGCAGTTCTTC.

This rearrangement joins TRBV10-3 to TRBJ2-5; 12 nucleotides line up with TRBD2. V lost 4 bases, J lost 5 bases, and 14 bases stayed unmatched. Germline lookup yields CDR1 ENHRY and CDR2 SYGVKD. This CDR3 contains 18 residues. CDR3 protein: CAISAGGLAGWAGETQYF. Here the CDR3 DNA reads TGTGCCATCAGTGCAGGCGGACTAGCGGGATGGGCCGGGGAGACCCAGTACTTC.

The chain is built from TRBV13 and TRBJ2-1, with TRBD2 matching over 7 bases. The CDR3 spans 16 residues. CDR1 PRHDT and CDR2 FYEKMQ come from the germline V gene (reference sequence). V gave up 0 bases and J gave up 4 bases; unmatched junction bases: 6. CDR3 region: CASSLGAGLNYNEQFF. As DNA, the CDR3 is TGTGCCAGCAGCTTAGGAGCGGGGCTAAATTACAATGAGCAGTTCTTC. The complete variable domain, with remaining parts taken from reference TRBV13 and TRBJ2-1, reads AAGVIQSPRHLIKEKRETATLKCYPIPRHDTVYWYQQGPGQDPQFLISFYEKMQSDKGSIPDRFSAQQFSDYHSELNMSSLELGDSALYFCASSLGAGLNYNEQFFGPGTRLTVL.

This clone showed up just a few times. V is TRBV11-2 and J is TRBJ1-1, with D possibly being TRBD1 (6 bases). This CDR3 comprises 15 residues. Germline loops: CDR1 SGHAT, CDR2 FQNNGV. Trimming shortened V by 2 bases and J by 2 bases, and 12 bases separated the two germline ends. The CDR3 bases are TGTGCCAGCAGCTTAATCGGACAGCCAAACACTGAAGCTTTCTTT. Translation gives CASSLIGQPNTEAFF.

This sequence joins TRBV19 and TRBJ2-3; unclear D gene. Germline V gives CDR1 LNHDA, CDR2 SQIVND (reference sequence). V lost 3 bases and J lost 4, with 8 bases in between. The CDR3 runs to 13 residues. The CDR3 loop reads CASSIRLADTQYF. CDR3 coding DNA: TGTGCCAGTAGTATTCGGCTAGCAGATACGCAGTATTTT.

This rearrangement joins TRBV2 to TRBJ1-2; 7 nucleotides line up with TRBD1. Germline V gene lookup returns CDR1 SNHLY and CDR2 FYNNEI. V was pared by 6 bases and J by 5 bases, with 12 bases of the junction left unmatched. The CDR3 spans 15 residues. In DNA, the CDR3 is TGTGCCAGCAGCCCAGGGGGGACGATAGGGTATGGCTACACCTTC. Its protein is CASSPGGTIGYGYTF. Full variable domain (remainder filled in from reference TRBV2 and TRBJ1-2): EPEVTQTPSHQVTQMGQEVILRCVPISNHLYFYWYRQILGQKVEFLVSFYNNEISEKSEIFDDQFSVERPDGSNFTLKIRSTKLEDSAMYFCASSPGGTIGYGYTFGSGTRLTVV.

V is TRBV20-1 and J is TRBJ2-2; D might be TRBD2 (6 bases). This CDR3 has 11 amino acids. The ends were cut back, 6 bases at V and 8 bases at J, with 10 bases in the middle. Germline lookup yields CDR1 DFQATT and CDR2 SNEGSKA (reference sequence). The CDR3 nucleotides read TGCAGTGCCTCTCGGGAGGGGGAGCTGTTTTTT. It yields the protein CSASREGELFF.

The V gene is TRBV5-6, the J gene TRBJ1-5, with no clear D. V lost 1 base to trimming and J lost 0 bases, with 8 bases between them. Germline CDR1 reads SGHDT; CDR2 reads YYEEEE. This CDR3 has 15 amino acids. CDR3 DNA: TGTGCCAGCAGCTTGAAAGCTTATAGCAATCAGCCCCAGCATTTT. Its protein product is CASSLKAYSNQPQHF.

The V and J genes are TRBV30 and TRBJ2-3; 7 bases are a match to TRBD2. This CDR3 is 15 amino acids long. From germline, CDR1 is GTSNPN and CDR2 SVGIG (reference sequence). The V segment lost 0 bases and the J segment 0 bases; nucleotides outside the gene matches: 3. CDR3 region: CAWSVSSGSTDTQYF. In DNA form, the CDR3 reads TGTGCCTGGAGTGTTTCTAGCGGAAGCACAGATACGCAGTATTTT.

The rearrangement links TRBV27 to TRBJ1-2; 7 bases are shared with TRBD1. This CDR3 region has 12 residues. J was trimmed by 4 bases and V by 10 bases; bases with no gene match: 6. Germline CDR1 is MNHEY and CDR2 is SMNVEV (reference sequence). CDR3 sequence reads: CATATGAYGYTF. For the CDR3, the DNA is TGTGCCACCGCAACAGGGGCCTATGGCTACACCTTC.

The chain recombines TRBV29-1 with TRBJ1-1, with 8 bases matching TRBD1. Unmatched junction bases numbered 18, after V lost 0 bases and J lost 3 bases. CDR3 length equals 19 residues. Germline CDR1 SQVTM, CDR2 ANQGSEA. The DNA for the CDR3 is TGCAGCGTTGAAGATGGAGGGCAGGGGGCTGTCATGGGTTACACTGAAGCTTTCTTT. Amino acid sequence: CSVEDGGQGAVMGYTEAFF.

This sequence joins TRBV7-2 and TRBJ2-3, with 9 positions matching TRBD2. Unmatched junction bases numbered 7, after V lost 2 bases and J lost 7 bases. The CDR3 loop spans 15 amino acids. Germline V gene data show CDR1 as SGHTA and CDR2 as FQGNSA. CDR3 region: CASSLSGLAGNTQYF. CDR3 nucleotides: TGTGCCAGCAGCTTATCGGGGCTAGCGGGGAATACGCAGTATTTT.

The chain has TRBV11-3 and TRBJ2-3; 8 nucleotides agree with TRBD2. V shed 3 bases and J 3 bases; nucleotides not matched to a gene: 5. Germline CDR1 SGHNT, CDR2 YENEEA. The CDR3 is made up of 15 amino acids. The CDR3 DNA follows: TGTGCCAGCAGCTTTCGGACTAGCAGTACAGATACGCAGTATTTT. Its translation is CASSFRTSSTDTQYF. Complete variable domain (other parts from reference TRBV11-3 and TRBJ2-3): EAGVVQSPRYKIIEKKQPVAFWCNPISGHNTLYWYLQNLGQGPELLIRYENEEAVDDSQLPKDRFSAERLKGVDSTLKIQPAELGDSAVYLCASSFRTSSTDTQYFGPGTRLTVL.